The 12 T cell receptor beta chains below were found in one sample sequenced in a study of cytomegalovirus exposure and HLA in healthy donors (dated by TCRdb to the late 2010s). Receptor libraries were prepared by the immunoSEQ multiplex PCR assay. For the multiplex PCR, a mixture combining 60 forward primers for TCR Vbeta segments and 13 reverse primers for TCR Jbeta segments was used. TCRdb retrieved this table from immuneACCESS and kept in-frame rearrangements only. Not all clones are present; in checked studies, unresolved V genes account for under half, and no reason is known for the remainder. For this sample the table gives about 200,000 clones, of which 70% were detected only once. Around 2.6% of the sample is taken by the ten largest. The sequenced sample was PBMCs. These TCRs come from a middle-aged man in good health and CMV-seropositive.

The chain employs TRBV11-2 and TRBJ2-5, with a tentative D call TRBD1 (6 bases). The CDR3 consists of 14 residues. CDR1 is SGHAT and CDR2 is FQNNGV in the germline V gene. The ends were cut back, 8 bases at V and 5 bases at J, with 18 bases in the middle. Written as DNA, the CDR3 is TGTGCCAGCGCCAGGGGCCCCGGATGGGAGACCCAGTACTTC. Translation: CASARGPGWETQYF.

The chain employs TRBV10-3 and TRBJ1-5; D remains unclear. CDR3 length: 14 residues. Trimming shortened V by 2 bases and J by 4 bases, and 9 bases separated the two germline ends. Germline loops: CDR1 ENHRY, CDR2 SYGVKD. The CDR3 coding sequence is TGTGCCATCAGTGAGAGGACGGGAAATCAGCCCCAGCATTTT. Translating it yields CAISERTGNQPQHF.

CDR3 nucleotide sequence: TGTGCCAGCAGCTTATACGGACAGTACACAGATACGCAGTATTTT. Translation: CASSLYGQYTDTQYF. V is TRBV7-2 and J is TRBJ2-3; D is perhaps TRBD1 (6 bases). CDR1 is SGHTA, CDR2 FQGNSA, per germline. This CDR3 region has 15 residues. With 2 bases removed from V and 2 bases from J, the gap between germline ends came to 11 bases.

V gene TRBV6-5 combines with J gene TRBJ1-1; 8 bases fit TRBD1. Germline V lookup: CDR1 MNHEY, CDR2 SVGAGI. The CDR3 runs 15 residues. The V segment lost 7 bases and the J segment 2 bases; nucleotides outside the gene matches: 9. The CDR3 DNA reads as TGTGCCAGCACCCACTCCGGGACAGGAAACACTGAAGCTTTCTTT. As protein: CASTHSGTGNTEAFF.

V gene TRBV5-1 combines with J gene TRBJ2-5; 13 bases match TRBD2. The CDR3 spans 15 residues. J lost 2 bases, V lost 4 bases, and 2 bases had no gene match. In germline, CDR1 is SGHRS, CDR2 YFSETQ. The CDR3 bases are TGCGCCAGCAGCCTGACTAGCGGGAGGCAAGAGACCCAGTACTTC. Translating it yields CASSLTSGRQETQYF.

The chain links TRBV5-5 to TRBJ1-4; D is ambiguous. The CDR3 has 14 amino acids. The ends were cut back, 7 bases at V and 4 bases at J, with 14 bases in the middle. CDR1 is SGHKS and CDR2 is YYEKEE in the germline V gene (reference sequence). The CDR3 DNA is TGTGCCAGCCGGCTGAGAGGGCTTAATGAAAAACTGTTTTTT. The encoded protein is CASRLRGLNEKLFF.

CDR3 DNA sequence: TGTGCCAGCAGCTTGCATCCGGACAGGGCCAGCGTAGGAGGTAACACTGAAGCTTTCTTT. This translates into CASSLHPDRASVGGNTEAFF. J is TRBJ1-1 and V is TRBV5-5; 8 nucleotides align to TRBD1. The ends lost 1 base at V and 2 bases at J; junction bases unmatched: 19. CDR3 length: 20 amino acids. CDR1 is SGHKS, CDR2 YYEKEE, per germline (reference sequence).

The gene calls are TRBV10-2 and TRBJ2-5; 8 bases are shared with TRBD2. Germline CDR1 reads WSHSY; CDR2 reads SAAADI. Trimming cost V 7 bases and J 0 bases; bases outside gene matches: 4. This CDR3 has 14 amino acids. CDR3 DNA: TGCGCCAGCACCCCTAGCGGGTACCAAGAGACCCAGTACTTC. This encodes CASTPSGYQETQYF.

The V and J genes are TRBV4-2 and TRBJ2-5, with D perhaps matching TRBD1 (5 bases). This CDR3 is 14 amino acids long. CDR1 is LGHNA and CDR2 is YNFKEQ in the germline V gene. V shed 0 bases and J shed 4 bases, with 9 bases lying between them. The CDR3 is CASSQEGAPETQYF. In DNA, the CDR3 is TGTGCCAGCAGCCAAGAAGGGGCCCCAGAGACCCAGTACTTC.

This clone was detected once. V gene TRBV9 combines with J gene TRBJ2-5, with TRBD1 identical over 8 bases. Losses at the gene ends were 3 bases for V and 5 bases for J; bases not matched to a gene: 9. Germline V CDR1 and CDR2: SGDLS, YYNGEE. This CDR3 comprises 15 residues. CDR3 nucleotide sequence: TGTGCCAGCAGCGCCCAGGGGGCGGTTGGGGAGACCCAGTACTTC. This sequence encodes CASSAQGAVGETQYF.

In the case of this clone: Compared with germline, one end of the junction differs, possibly owing to a read error. The chain is built from TRBV7-9 and TRBJ1-4; 8 bases fit TRBD1. CDR1 is SEHNR and CDR2 is FQNEAQ in the germline V gene (reference sequence). The CDR3 consists of 15 residues. The CDR3 loop is CSSSLAQGAREKLFF. The CDR3 DNA reads TGTTCCAGCAGCTTAGCGCAGGGGGCGCGTGAAAAACTGTTTTTT.

The CDR3 loop reads CASTPLFGDLSKNIQYF. The CDR3 nucleotides read TGTGCCAGCACCCCTTTGTTCGGGGATTTATCCAAAAACATTCAGTACTTC. This sequence joins TRBV28 and TRBJ2-4; TRBD2 is a possible D gene (5 bases). Germline CDR1 reads MDHEN; CDR2 reads SYDVKM. V lost 7 bases and J 2 bases, leaving 21 bases between the germline ends. CDR3 length: 17 residues.